The 20 T cell receptor beta chains below all came from one sample that was sequenced in a study of blood T cells in healthy people across ages. A J-beta primer mix and a sample-barcoded 5' primer were used in a second PCR of roughly 7 to 12 cycles. TCRdb recomputed calls from the 5' RACE reads with MiXCR, one row per CDR3 protein. The repertoire includes some 880,000 distinct CDR3 sequences, around 36% of them detected once, and 13% sits in the top ten. Sequencing used blood. The receptors come from a man aged 18 to 29 in good health.

This clonotype was detected only a few times. V and J are TRBV6-6 and TRBJ1-6; 9 bases are a match to TRBD1. Looked up from germline, CDR1 is MNHNY and CDR2 is SVGAGI (reference sequence). The CDR3 is made up of 15 amino acids. Unmatched junction bases numbered 9, after V lost 6 bases and J lost 9 bases. The CDR3 region has the DNA TGTGCCAGCAGCAGGGACAGGGCAGGTGGTTCACCCCTCCACTTT. Translating it yields CASSRDRAGGSPLHF.

Comments on this clonotype: This is likely a read error, given that the CDR3 carries no conserved phenylalanine or tryptophan at its end. V usage is TRBV10-3 and J usage is TRBJ1-4; D call uncertain. The ends were cut back, 4 bases at V and 5 bases at J, with 8 bases in the middle. The CDR3 length is 13 residues. Germline-derived CDR1 and CDR2 are ENHRY and SYGVKD. In DNA form, the CDR3 reads TGTGCCATCAGTGTGGACCTAAATGAAAAACTGTTTTAT. Translating it yields CAISVDLNEKLFY.

The table lists this clonotype with many counts. This chain joins TRBV12-3 or TRBV12-4 and TRBJ2-1; the D call may be TRBD1 or TRBD2 (5 bases each). This CDR3 spans 15 amino acids. V lost 2 bases and J 2 bases, leaving 10 bases between the germline ends. The CDR3 DNA reads as TGTGCCAGCAGTTTAACGGTGGGACCCTACAATGAGCAGTTCTTC. Translation: CASSLTVGPYNEQFF.

The rearrangement joins TRBV9 to TRBJ1-2; D gene unclear. Per germline, CDR1 SGDLS and CDR2 YYNGEE. Trimming stripped 0 bases from V and 8 bases from J, with 8 bases between. There are 12 residues in the CDR3. This CDR3 is CASSVGAGGYTF. The CDR3 region has the DNA TGTGCCAGCAGCGTAGGCGCGGGGGGCTACACCTTC.

With regard to this clonotype: An end of the junction differs from the germline gene, which may be a read error. The chain is built from TRBV5-1 and TRBJ2-1, with D uncertain. CDR3 length: 14 residues. Per the germline V gene, CDR1 is SGHRS and CDR2 is YFSETQ. The CDR3 region has the DNA TGCACCAGCAGGTCGGACGCCCCCTACAATGAGCAGTTCTTC. It encodes CTSRSDAPYNEQFF.

This clonotype turned up a few times. V usage is TRBV9 and J usage is TRBJ2-6, with D perhaps TRBD1 or TRBD2 (5 bases each). The CDR3 is made up of 20 amino acids. Germline loops: CDR1 SGDLS, CDR2 YYNGEE. V gave up 4 bases and J gave up 0 bases, with 23 bases separating them. The CDR3 loop reads CASSFSPGPPDSSGANVLTF. In DNA, the CDR3 is TGTGCCAGCAGCTTTAGCCCGGGACCCCCCGATTCCTCTGGGGCCAACGTCCTGACTTTC.

As regards this clonotype: One end of the junction varies from germline; a read error may be responsible. The V and J genes are TRBV5-1 and TRBJ2-2; D might be TRBD1 or TRBD2, each matching 6 bases. Germline V CDR1 and CDR2: SGHRS, YFSETQ. The CDR3 has 17 amino acids. In DNA, the CDR3 is TGCGCCAGCGGCTTGGAAGGGGGGCCAACGAACACCGGGGAGCTGTTTTTT. Its translation: CASGLEGGPTNTGELFF.

This clonotype was counted between two and nine times. The chain joins TRBV9 to TRBJ1-2; 7 bases are shared with TRBD1. CDR1 is SGDLS and CDR2 is YYNGEE in the germline V gene. V lost 0 bases, J lost 1 base, and 9 bases stayed unmatched. This CDR3 comprises 17 residues. CDR3 amino acids: CASSVVQGRKLNYGYTF. In DNA form, the CDR3 reads TGTGCCAGCAGCGTAGTACAGGGGCGGAAGCTTAACTATGGCTACACCTTC.

This clonotype has only a few counts. The chain has TRBV29-1 and TRBJ2-7; D not certain. V lost 3 bases and J 0 bases, leaving 9 bases between the germline ends. Germline V gives CDR1 SQVTM, CDR2 ANQGSEA. The CDR3 is 13 residues long. CDR3 DNA: TGCAGCGTTGACTTGTCAGACTCCTACGAGCAGTACTTC. This codes for CSVDLSDSYEQYF.

This clonotype was seen a handful of times. The chain links TRBV10-3 to TRBJ1-6, with D unclear. V shed 3 bases and J shed 6 bases, with 6 bases lying between them. Per the germline V gene, CDR1 is ENHRY and CDR2 is SYGVKD. There are 13 residues in the CDR3. In DNA form, the CDR3 reads TGTGCCATCAGTGACGGGTTTAATTCACCCCTCCACTTT. Its translation is CAISDGFNSPLHF.

The V call is TRBV4-3, the J call TRBJ1-1; 8 bases are shared with TRBD1. V lost 0 bases, J lost 9 bases, and 9 bases stayed unmatched. Germline values: CDR1 LGHNA, CDR2 YSLEER. This CDR3 has 15 residues. The chain's CDR3 is CASSQEAGQVVKAFF. The CDR3 DNA is TGCGCCAGCAGCCAAGAGGCGGGACAGGTCGTTAAAGCTTTCTTT.

Concerning this clonotype: Germline and junction disagree at one end, which may indicate a read error. This chain joins TRBV28 and TRBJ1-6; D not resolved. The CDR3 is made up of 15 amino acids. Germline CDR1 MDHEN, CDR2 SYDVKM. CDR3 protein: CASRRGKLYNSPLHF. In nucleotides, the CDR3 is TGTGCCAGCAGGCGAGGGAAACTCTATAATTCACCTCTCCACTTT.

The gene calls are TRBV18 and TRBJ1-4; 9 bases are shared with TRBD1. The CDR3 runs to 14 residues. V shed 3 bases, J shed 8 bases, and the junction held 4 bases outside the gene matches. Germline CDR1 reads KGHSH; CDR2 reads LQKENI. CDR3 sequence: CASSPSGQGEKLFF. The CDR3 DNA sequence: TGTGCCAGCTCACCCTCGGGACAGGGAGAAAAACTGTTTTTT.

The table lists this clonotype with a few counts. The gene calls are TRBV7-2 and TRBJ2-1, with D possibly TRBD1 on 6 matching bases. In germline, CDR1 is SGHTA, CDR2 FQGNSA. Trimming took off 3 bases at V and 5 bases at J, with 14 bases between the two ends. There are 15 residues in the CDR3. CDR3 amino acids: CASSLLDSLNNEQFF. CDR3 nucleotide sequence: TGTGCCAGCAGCTTGTTGGACAGTCTTAACAATGAGCAGTTCTTC.

This clonotype was picked up a small number of times. J is TRBJ2-5 and V is TRBV7-2; possible D gene TRBD2, 7 bases. The CDR3 runs to 15 residues. Germline values: CDR1 SGHTA, CDR2 FQGNSA. V gave up 3 bases and J gave up 4 bases, with 15 bases separating them. CDR3 sequence: CASSLSRGEGETQYF. CDR3 DNA: TGTGCCAGCAGCTTGAGTAGGGGGGAGGGAGAGACCCAGTACTTC.

The genes are TRBV12-5 and TRBJ2-5; D possibly corresponds to TRBD1 (6 bases). Near its end, the DNA agrees better with TRBJ2-1, so the J call may be wrong. This CDR3 has 14 amino acids. Germline lookup yields CDR1 LGHNT and CDR2 FRNRAP. CDR3: CSRKDRMIQETQFF. The DNA of the CDR3 is TGTTCCAGAAAGGACAGAATGATTCAAGAGACCCAGTTCTTC.

This clonotype has a count of ten or more. The V call is TRBV5-8, the J call TRBJ2-3; TRBD1 matches at 7 bases. The trim removed 3 bases at V and 5 bases at J, leaving 9 bases unmatched. CDR1 is SGHTS, CDR2 YDEGEE, per germline. The CDR3 covers 15 residues. CDR3 region: CASSSQGQAEDTQYF. The CDR3 bases are TGTGCCAGCAGCTCCCAAGGACAGGCGGAAGATACGCAGTATTTT.

The chain recombines TRBV2 with TRBJ2-2; D call uncertain. The CDR3 extends over 12 amino acids. V lost 7 bases to trimming and J lost 5 bases, with 8 bases between them. Germline CDR1 and CDR2: SNHLY and FYNNEI. The CDR3, as DNA: TGTGCCAGCAAACGTCGAACCGGGGAGCTGTTTTTT. Its protein is CASKRRTGELFF.

This clonotype has just a few counts. V is TRBV20-1 and J is TRBJ2-1; 10 bases map to TRBD2. Germline CDR1 is DFQATT and CDR2 is SNEGSKA (reference sequence). The CDR3 is 16 amino acids. Trimming took 2 bases from V and 7 from J; bases not matched to a gene: 11. The CDR3 DNA reads as TGCAGTGCTAGACTCGCTAGCGGGGGCGCCGGGAATGAGCAGTTCTTC. This sequence encodes CSARLASGGAGNEQFF.

This chain connects TRBV5-5 to TRBJ2-7, with 10 positions matching TRBD1. Germline V CDR1 and CDR2: SGHKS, YYEKEE (reference sequence). CDR3 size: 17 residues. The trim removed 4 bases at V and 0 bases at J, leaving 10 bases unmatched. The CDR3 DNA reads as TGTGCCAGCAGCCAACTAGTGGGACAGGGGAACTCCTACGAGCAGTACTTC. It codes for CASSQLVGQGNSYEQYF.